The 25 T cell receptor beta chains in this list originate from one sample, sequenced in a study of blood T cell repertoires in COVID-19. TCRdb's table, derived via immunoSEQ multiplex PCR, lists solely in-frame clones and lacks some. The table records 50,000 to 55,000 clones, about 87% of them present only once. Sequenced sample: peripheral blood. The receptors were gathered from a man in his fifties with acute or convalescent COVID-19.

This clone was detected once. The chain is built from TRBV6-5 and TRBJ2-7, with D perhaps matching TRBD2 (5 bases). This CDR3 has 14 residues. The V end lost 5 bases, the J end lost 6 bases, and 17 bases lay between the germline ends. CDR1 and CDR2 (germline): MNHEY, SVGAGI. The CDR3 DNA reads as TGTGCCAGCAGTCAATCGGGAAGTACCGGCGAGCAGTACTTC. Encoded protein: CASSQSGSTGEQYF.

The J gene is TRBJ1-6, the V gene TRBV4-2; D ambiguous. Per germline, CDR1 LGHNA and CDR2 YNFKEQ. V was trimmed by 0 bases and J by 7 bases, leaving 10 bases between them. CDR3 length equals 15 residues. CDR3 in DNA: TGTGCCAGCAGCCAAGAATACGGGGTAAATTCACCCCTCCACTTT. Translation gives CASSQEYGVNSPLHF.

The V and J genes are TRBV11-2 and TRBJ1-6; D remains unclear. Trimming removed 5 bases from V and 10 bases from J, with 12 bases in between. Germline CDR1 reads SGHAT; CDR2 reads FQNNGV. This CDR3 comprises 13 residues. This CDR3 is CASSPSPGSPLHF. The DNA for the CDR3 is TGTGCCAGCAGCCCCTCGCCGGGGTCACCCCTCCACTTT.

The chain couples TRBV11-2 to TRBJ1-6, with D perhaps matching TRBD1 (5 bases). Germline-derived CDR1 and CDR2 are SGHAT and FQNNGV. The CDR3 is 14 residues long. Trimming took off 3 bases at V and 9 bases at J, with 12 bases between the two ends. CDR3 protein: CASSFWGLGSPLHF. The DNA of the CDR3 is TGTGCCAGCAGCTTTTGGGGCCTGGGTTCACCCCTCCACTTT.

The chain couples TRBV6-5 to TRBJ2-2; 7 bases are a match to TRBD1. After removal of 6 bases from V and 5 bases from J, the junction contained 3 bases not matched to a gene. Looked up from germline, CDR1 is MNHEY and CDR2 is SVGAGI. CDR3 size: 13 residues. The CDR3 DNA is TGTGCCAGCAGCCAGGGACAGACCGGGGAGCTGTTTTTT. As protein: CASSQGQTGELFF.

The CDR3 coding sequence is TGTGCCAGCTCGAAGGGACTCACCGTCGAGCAGTACTTC. Protein: CASSKGLTVEQYF. J is TRBJ2-7 and V is TRBV2, with D possibly TRBD2 on 6 matching bases. The length of the CDR3 is 13 residues. Germline CDR1 reads SNHLY; CDR2 reads FYNNEI. V shed 8 bases and J shed 6 bases, with 17 bases lying between them.

This chain uses TRBV14 with TRBJ1-2; D gene unclear. V was pared by 4 bases and J by 6 bases, with 9 bases between. This CDR3 is 12 amino acids long. CDR1 and CDR2 from the germline V gene are SGHDN and FVKESK. The CDR3 DNA is TGTGCCAGCAGCCGAAAAAGAGATGGCTACACCTTC. Translating gives CASSRKRDGYTF.

This clone was detected only once. The V and J genes are TRBV7-9 and TRBJ2-2; D is unresolved. This CDR3 spans 11 amino acids. Germline V gives CDR1 SEHNR, CDR2 FQNEAQ (reference sequence). Deletions cut 8 bases from V and 2 bases from J, with 3 bases between. CDR3 protein: CASHNTGELFF. The CDR3 nucleotides read TGTGCCAGCCATAACACCGGGGAGCTGTTTTTT.

This clone showed up just a few times. The chain recombines TRBV5-1 with TRBJ2-5, with a possible D match to TRBD1 (6 bases). The CDR3 contains 14 residues. V was clipped by 4 bases and J by 2 bases, with 12 bases between them. The germline gives CDR1 SGHRS, CDR2 YFSETQ. The CDR3 loop is CASSPGTPQETQYF. The CDR3 DNA is TGCGCCAGCAGCCCGGGGACACCTCAAGAGACCCAGTACTTC. Complete variable domain (other parts from reference TRBV5-1 and TRBJ2-5): KAGVTQTPRYLIKTRGQQVTLSCSPISGHRSVSWYQQTPGQGLQFLFEYFSETQRNKGNFPGRFSGRQFSNSRSEMNVSTLELGDSALYLCASSPGTPQETQYFGPGTRLLVL.

The V and J genes are TRBV24-1 and TRBJ1-2, with 8 bases matching TRBD1. J was trimmed by 6 bases and V by 4 bases; bases with no gene match: 9. The CDR3 sequence is 15 residues long. Germline assignment: CDR1 KGHDR and CDR2 SFDVKD. The DNA for the CDR3 is TGTGCCACCAGTGAGTCAGGGGGCGCGGGGCATGGCTACACCTTC. This gives the protein CATSESGGAGHGYTF.

This rearrangement joins TRBV19 to TRBJ2-1; 11 nucleotides align to TRBD2. The ends lost 5 bases at V and 8 bases at J; junction bases unmatched: 8. This CDR3 comprises 15 residues. CDR1 LNHDA and CDR2 SQIVND come from the germline V gene (reference sequence). CDR3 DNA: TGTGCCAGTAGTTCTTTAGCGGGAGGGCCAGATGAGCAGTTCTTC. Amino acid sequence: CASSSLAGGPDEQFF.

This clone turned up a few times. The chain recombines TRBV7-9 with TRBJ2-7; TRBD1 matches 9 bases. The CDR3 totals 16 residues. CDR1 SEHNR and CDR2 FQNEAQ come from the germline V gene (reference sequence). V lost 5 bases, J lost 2 bases, and 10 bases stayed unmatched. The CDR3 is CASSAYGTGTPYEQYF. CDR3 sequence (DNA): TGTGCCAGCAGCGCGTACGGGACAGGGACCCCCTACGAGCAGTACTTC.

The chain carries TRBV4-1 and TRBJ2-2, with D possibly matching TRBD1 (5 bases). The CDR3 spans 14 residues. The ends were cut back, 5 bases at V and 6 bases at J, with 13 bases in the middle. The V gene's germline CDR1 is MGHRA and CDR2 YSYEKL. DNA for the CDR3: TGCGCCAGCAGCGCAGGACAAGGGTCCGGGGAGCTGTTTTTT. This encodes CASSAGQGSGELFF.

This clone was detected a few times. The J gene is TRBJ1-1, the V gene TRBV2, with 7 nucleotides matching TRBD1. The trim removed 6 bases at V and 5 bases at J, leaving 9 bases unmatched. This CDR3 has 14 amino acids. Germline V gene lookup returns CDR1 SNHLY and CDR2 FYNNEI. The CDR3 sequence is CASSNPGQRTEAFF. As DNA, the CDR3 is TGTGCCAGCAGCAATCCGGGACAGCGAACTGAAGCTTTCTTT.

This clone was seen a single time. This rearrangement joins TRBV2 to TRBJ2-5, with TRBD2 matching over 13 bases. Germline assignment: CDR1 SNHLY and CDR2 FYNNEI. Germline trimming cut 5 bases from V and 5 bases from J; bases unmatched to any gene: 8. This CDR3 contains 16 residues. The CDR3 region has the DNA TGTGCCAGCAGTACCACTAGCGGGGGGGCCGAGGAGACCCAGTACTTC. Protein: CASSTTSGGAEETQYF.

The gene calls are TRBV7-6 and TRBJ2-1, with 7 bases fitting TRBD2. CDR1 is SGHVS, CDR2 FNYEAQ, per germline. V trimming: 2 bases; J trimming: 6 bases; junction bases outside the gene matches: 1. The CDR3 contains 13 residues. The DNA for the CDR3 is TGTGCCAGCAGCTTAAAGCGGGGCAATGAGCAGTTCTTC. Its translation: CASSLKRGNEQFF.

V gene TRBV3-1 (or the pseudogene TRBV3-2) combines with J gene TRBJ1-6; 11 nucleotides agree with TRBD1. This CDR3 is built from 15 residues. CDR1 LGHDT and CDR2 YNNKEL come from the germline V gene (reference sequence). The V segment lost 4 bases and the J segment 8 bases; nucleotides outside the gene matches: 4. CDR3 protein: CASSPRDRGYSPLHF. The DNA for the CDR3 is TGTGCCAGCAGCCCCCGGGACAGGGGGTATTCACCCCTCCACTTT.

The chain uses TRBV6-1 and TRBJ1-3; possible D gene TRBD1, 5 bases. CDR3 length equals 16 residues. From germline, CDR1 is MNHNS and CDR2 SASEGT. The ends were cut back, 1 base at V and 2 bases at J, with 12 bases in the middle. The CDR3 region has the DNA TGTGCCAGCAGTGAAGAAGAGGGGAGGGCTGGAAACACCATATATTTT. Its protein product is CASSEEEGRAGNTIYF.

CDR3 nucleotide sequence: TGTGCCTGGAGTGCAGGGCCTTACAATCAGCCCCAGCATTTT. Amino acids: CAWSAGPYNQPQHF. This chain links TRBV30 with TRBJ1-5, with D maybe TRBD1 (5 bases). Trimming stripped 1 base from V and 3 bases from J, with 10 bases between. This CDR3 comprises 14 residues. The germline V gene encodes CDR1 GTSNPN and CDR2 SVGIG (reference sequence).

In its sample, this clone was seen a few times. The genes are TRBV29-1 and TRBJ2-7; 9 positions match TRBD2. Germline CDR1 SQVTM, CDR2 ANQGSEA. This CDR3 has 13 amino acids. With V trimmed by 4 bases and J by 2 bases, 3 bases remained unmatched. Here the CDR3 reads CSVGAGGTYEQYF. CDR3 bases: TGCAGCGTTGGAGCGGGAGGCACCTACGAGCAGTACTTC.

This sequence joins TRBV11-2 and TRBJ1-2; 9 bases agree with TRBD1. With 0 bases clipped from V and 6 bases from J, the junction kept 8 bases outside the gene matches. CDR1 is SGHAT and CDR2 is FQNNGV in the germline V gene. The CDR3 runs to 16 residues. CDR3 coding DNA: TGTGCCAGCAGCTTAGATCTTCCGTACAGGGGGCATGGCTACACCTTC. Translation gives CASSLDLPYRGHGYTF.

The rearrangement uses TRBV29-1 and TRBJ2-1; 15 bases are a match to TRBD2. This CDR3 contains 16 residues. Germline V gene lookup returns CDR1 SQVTM and CDR2 ANQGSEA. The V segment lost 5 bases and the J segment 4 bases; nucleotides outside the gene matches: 6. The DNA of the CDR3 is TGCAGCGTTCGAGGGACTAGCGGGGGGCCTTACAATGAGCAGTTCTTC. This encodes CSVRGTSGGPYNEQFF.

This clone was found once. The chain recombines TRBV27 with TRBJ1-2, with a possible D match to TRBD1 (6 bases). The germline V and J ends were trimmed by 5 bases and 4 bases, with 11 bases remaining between them. CDR1 and CDR2 (germline): MNHEY, SMNVEV (reference sequence). The CDR3 sequence is 13 residues long. CDR3 loop: CASSTGMGYGYTF. The CDR3 DNA reads as TGTGCCAGCAGTACAGGGATGGGCTATGGCTACACCTTC.

The V call is TRBV30, the J call TRBJ1-3, with D unresolved. Germline CDR1 GTSNPN, CDR2 SVGIG (reference sequence). Trimming left V 1 base short and J 0 bases short, with 4 bases between. This CDR3 is built from 13 residues. In DNA form, the CDR3 reads TGTGCCTGGAGTGGGAGCTCTGGAAACACCATATATTTT. It yields the protein CAWSGSSGNTIYF.

The chain couples TRBV6-1 to TRBJ2-7; a possible D gene is TRBD1 (5 bases). The CDR3 runs 16 residues. Germline CDR1 reads MNHNS; CDR2 reads SASEGT. V lost 2 bases, J lost 8 bases, and 22 bases lay in between. DNA for the CDR3: TGTGCCAGCAGTGAAATAATAGGGTCAGGGAATGGTCAGCAGTACTTC. It codes for CASSEIIGSGNGQQYF.